Listed here is a single T cell receptor (beta chain). A read error likely explains this, since a far larger clone differs by one base. Primers targeting TRAV and TRBV primed first-strand cDNA, covering alpha and beta chains. It was with a constant-region primer and a V-primer adapter that TCRs were amplified over roughly 19 PCR cycles. Via MiXCR, TCRdb re-called the reads, giving one row per CDR3 protein. The table shows more than 70,000 distinct CDR3 sequences, with around 30% occurring only once. This sample stems from a study of low-dose radiotherapy and immunotherapy resistance in tumors. Study details: In Cohort 2, 1 Gy per fraction was delivered every two weeks, for a total of 13 Gy over 26 weeks. Both drugs were delivered intravenously to patients (nivolumab 240 mg every two weeks and ipilimumab 1 mg/kg every six weeks).

Regarding time point: before trial treatment. Nivolumab, ipilimumab, aspirin, low-dose cyclophosphamide and low-dose radiotherapy were given to donors. This clonotype originated in a female donor with ovarian cancer. The sequencing here drew on PBMCs, taken before treatment.

CDR3: CASSVGGGRYEQFF. The CDR3 nucleotides are TGTGCCAGCAGCGTAGGAGGGGGCCGCTACGAGCAGTTCTTC. V and J are TRBV9 and TRBJ2-1, with 7 bases identical to TRBD1. V was pared by 0 bases and J by 10 bases, with 7 bases of the junction left unmatched. Germline V gene lookup returns CDR1 SGDLS and CDR2 YYNGEE. The CDR3 runs to 14 residues.